Listed below are T cell receptor beta chains from one sample, sequenced in a study of CD8+ T cells in alopecia areata. Clones were read by immunoSEQ multiplex PCR, and TCRdb kept only the in-frame ones, dropping some. The sample has about 42,000 clones, about three fifths seen once. Sequenced here: CD8+ T cells sorted from blood, sampled at week 4, from a patient treated with tofacitinib. These receptors all come from a human donor with alopecia areata. CDR3s include the opening cysteine and the closing phenylalanine or tryptophan. A D gene is named only where the DNA matches it firmly. Only part of the rows carry a size: once, few, many, or a class if the clone is expanded.

v_call	j_call	cdr3_length	clone_size	d_call	cdr3_aa	cdr3_nt
TRBV5-1	TRBJ2-7	15	.	TRBD1	CASSLGTGGRYEQYF	TGCGCCAGCAGCTTGGGGACAGGGGGCCGCTACGAGCAGTACTTC
TRBV7-3	TRBJ2-5	15	.	.	CASSQYGGVSWTQYF	TGTGCCAGCAGCCAATATGGAGGGGTTTCGTGGACCCAGTACTTC
TRBV1	TRBJ2-3	15	.	.	CTSSPFTSFTDTQYF	TGCACCAGCAGCCCTTTCACCTCTTTCACAGATACGCAGTATTTT
TRBV29-1	TRBJ1-1	11	once	.	CSVSSNTEAFF	TGCAGCGTTTCCTCTAACACTGAAGCTTTCTTT
TRBV29-1	TRBJ2-1	14	.	.	CSVADRGAYNEQFF	TGCAGCGTCGCCGACCGCGGAGCCTACAATGAGCAGTTCTTC
TRBV29-1	TRBJ2-7	10	.	.	CSVLLGEQYF	TGCAGCGTGCTACTGGGAGAGCAGTACTTC
TRBV9	TRBJ2-1	14	.	.	CASSVEFKGFEQFF	TGTGCCAGCAGCGTAGAGTTTAAGGGTTTTGAGCAGTTCTTC
TRBV29-1	TRBJ2-1	15	.	.	CSVEVLLGRDNEQFF	TGCAGCGTTGAGGTTCTATTAGGCCGAGACAATGAGCAGTTCTTC
TRBV19	TRBJ2-1	14	few	.	CASSFTGPYNEQFF	TGTGCCAGTAGTTTCACCGGACCCTACAATGAGCAGTTCTTC
TRBV5-1	TRBJ2-5	15	.	.	CASSLFASAGETQYF	TGCGCCAGCAGCTTGTTCGCCAGCGCGGGCGAGACCCAGTACTTC
TRBV9	TRBJ1-2	15	.	.	CASSVASGINYGYTF	TGTGCCAGCAGCGTAGCTTCAGGGATTAACTATGGCTACACCTTC
TRBV27	TRBJ1-5	13	.	.	CASSRGVGQPQHF	TGTGCCAGCAGTCGGGGGGTTGGACAGCCCCAGCATTTT
TRBV4-3	TRBJ2-2	16	.	TRBD1	CASSPGTGGYTGELFF	TGCGCCAGCAGCCCCGGGACAGGGGGCTACACCGGGGAGCTGTTTTTT
TRBV10-2	TRBJ2-3	14	.	TRBD2	CASWTSGDTDTQYF	TGCGCCAGCTGGACTAGCGGGGATACAGATACGCAGTATTTT
TRBV30	TRBJ1-2	13	.	.	CAWSPGSRGGYTF	TGTGCCTGGAGTCCCGGGTCCAGGGGTGGCTACACCTTC
TRBV29-1	TRBJ1-4	15	.	.	CSVEGLQGEVEKLFF	TGCAGCGTTGAAGGTCTCCAGGGTGAGGTGGAAAAACTGTTTTTT
TRBV29-1	TRBJ1-2	14	.	.	CSVDKGVVNRGYTF	TGCAGCGTTGACAAAGGGGTTGTAAATAGGGGCTACACCTTC
TRBV14	TRBJ1-6	18	.	TRBD1	CASSQEIPRDRNYSPLHF	TGTGCCAGCAGCCAAGAAATCCCCCGGGACAGGAACTATTCACCCCTCCACTTT
TRBV4-3	TRBJ1-1	16	few	.	CASSQDLKTGNTEAFF	TGCGCCAGCAGCCAAGACCTAAAAACAGGGAACACTGAAGCTTTCTTT
TRBV6-4	TRBJ1-5	17	.	.	CASSARDGIGGNQPQHF	TGTGCCAGCAGCGCCCGGGACGGCATAGGAGGAAATCAGCCCCAGCATTTT
TRBV29-1	TRBJ2-2	15	few	.	CSVEAHQTGSGELFF	TGCAGCGTTGAAGCCCACCAGACAGGATCCGGGGAGCTGTTTTTT
TRBV5-1	TRBJ1-2	12	few	.	CASSFGDGGYTF	TGCGCCAGCAGCTTTGGGGATGGCGGCTACACCTTC
TRBV7-2	TRBJ2-7	13	.	TRBD2	CASSRGGSYEQYF	TGTGCCAGCTCTCGGGGGGGGTCCTACGAGCAGTACTTC
TRBV9	TRBJ2-1	13	.	TRBD2	CASTRGDGNEQFF	TGTGCCAGCACTCGGGGGGACGGCAATGAGCAGTTCTTC
TRBV15	TRBJ2-7	15	.	.	CATSSSGVGRYEQYF	TGTGCCACCAGCAGCAGCGGCGTTGGACGTTACGAGCAGTACTTC
TRBV29-1	TRBJ1-1	15	few	TRBD1	CSVRSRDRVDTEAFF	TGCAGCGTTCGAAGCCGGGACAGGGTAGACACTGAAGCTTTCTTT
TRBV11-2	TRBJ1-4	15	.	.	CASSLEAASNEKLFF	TGTGCCAGCAGCTTAGAGGCGGCTTCTAATGAAAAACTGTTTTTT
TRBV29-1	TRBJ1-1	12	.	.	CSVVLDGRGAFF	TGCAGCGTTGTATTGGACGGACGAGGAGCTTTCTTT
TRBV2	TRBJ2-2	12	.	.	CASGIYTGELFF	TGTGCCAGCGGGATTTACACCGGGGAGCTGTTTTTT
TRBV29-1	TRBJ1-2	12	few	.	CSVEGQTYGYTF	TGCAGCGTTGAGGGGCAGACCTATGGCTACACCTTC
TRBV7-9	TRBJ2-3	15	.	TRBD1	CASSLGDRGSDTQYF	TGTGCCAGCAGCTTGGGAGACAGGGGCTCAGATACGCAGTATTTT
TRBV7-9	TRBJ2-1	12	few	.	CAYAIGLNEQFF	TGTGCCTACGCTATCGGACTCAATGAGCAGTTCTTC
TRBV29-1	TRBJ2-1	12	few	.	CSVTHGNNEQFF	TGCAGCGTTACCCACGGAAACAATGAGCAGTTCTTC
TRBV7-2	TRBJ2-3	13	.	TRBD1	CASSGQVRDTQYF	TGTGCCAGCAGCGGACAGGTCCGGGATACGCAGTATTTT
TRBV29-1	TRBJ2-2	13	.	.	CSVEDPNTGELFF	TGCAGCGTTGAAGATCCCAACACCGGGGAGCTGTTTTTT
TRBV2	TRBJ2-7	16	.	TRBD2	CASSEGEAAGLYEQYF	TGTGCCAGCAGTGAGGGGGAGGCAGCGGGGCTCTACGAGCAGTACTTC
TRBV29-1	TRBJ1-1	11	few	.	CSAFIGTEAFF	TGCAGCGCCTTTATTGGCACTGAAGCTTTCTTT
TRBV7-9	TRBJ2-7	11	.	.	CASSWTDEQYF	TGTGCCAGCAGCTGGACGGACGAGCAGTACTTC
TRBV29-1	TRBJ1-2	15	.	.	CSVSLSGDVNYGYTF	TGCAGCGTTTCCCTATCAGGGGACGTTAACTATGGCTACACCTTC
TRBV9	TRBJ2-3	15	.	TRBD2	CASSKKAGVTDTQYF	TGTGCCAGCAGTAAAAAGGCGGGGGTCACAGATACGCAGTATTTT
TRBV29-1	TRBJ2-5	11	.	.	CSVEGSETQYF	TGCAGCGTGGAAGGATCGGAGACCCAGTACTTC
TRBV7-8	TRBJ2-1	15	few	TRBD2	CASSLSSGGYNEQFF	TGTGCCAGCAGCTTATCCAGCGGGGGCTACAATGAGCAGTTCTTC
TRBV30	TRBJ1-2	14	.	.	CAWLRDGDNYGYTF	TGTGCCTGGTTACGGGACGGCGATAACTATGGCTACACCTTC
TRBV4-3	TRBJ1-2	15	.	.	CASSQDAGLGYGYTF	TGCGCCAGCAGCCAAGATGCGGGGTTAGGCTATGGCTACACCTTC
TRBV15	TRBJ1-1	15	.	.	CATSPLRGGNTEAFF	TGTGCCACCAGCCCCCTTCGAGGGGGAAACACTGAAGCTTTCTTT
TRBV9	TRBJ1-6	15	.	TRBD1	CASTRDRGTNSPLHF	TGTGCCAGCACCCGGGACAGGGGTACAAATTCACCCCTCCACTTT
TRBV29-1	TRBJ2-7	14	.	TRBD1	CSVEGGQGRDEQYF	TGCAGCGTTGAAGGCGGACAGGGGAGAGACGAGCAGTACTTC
TRBV13	TRBJ2-1	18	.	TRBD2	CASSHGTSGLWSDNEQFF	TGTGCCAGCAGCCACGGGACTAGCGGGTTGTGGTCCGACAATGAGCAGTTCTTC
TRBV29-1	TRBJ1-2	16	.	.	CSVLAPGELINYGYTF	TGCAGCGTTCTCGCCCCAGGGGAGCTTATTAACTATGGCTACACCTTC
TRBV29-1	TRBJ1-1	15	few	.	CSVEDFWLGNTEAFF	TGCAGCGTTGAAGATTTTTGGCTTGGGAACACTGAAGCTTTCTTT
TRBV6-4	TRBJ2-1	12	few	.	CASSEGDNHQFF	TGTGCCAGCAGTGAAGGGGACAACCATCAGTTCTTC
TRBV29-1	TRBJ1-3	14	.	.	CSIRQVNSGNTIYF	TGCAGCATCAGACAGGTGAACTCTGGAAACACCATATATTTT
TRBV30	TRBJ1-2	13	.	.	CAWKERQDYGYTF	TGTGCCTGGAAAGAGAGACAGGACTATGGCTACACCTTC
TRBV7-2	TRBJ1-4	16	few	TRBD1	CASSLDPGQWNEKLFF	TGTGCCAGCAGCTTAGATCCGGGACAGTGGAATGAAAAACTGTTTTTT